Shown below are 15 T cell receptor beta chains from a single sample sequenced in a study of blood T cell repertoires in COVID-19 (dated by TCRdb to 2019 to 2021). To prepare the library, the immunoSEQ multiplex PCR assay was applied. TCRdb took over this immuneACCESS table, retaining in-frame rearrangements with V and J assigned. Such tables are incomplete; in checked studies, under half of the missing clones stem from an unresolved V gene, and the remainder is unexplained. The sample table contains roughly 250,000 clones; only one count was recorded for approximately 85% of them. About 0.8% of the sample is held by the ten biggest clonotypes. The sample was peripheral blood. These receptor sequences come from a woman aged 30 to 39 with acute or convalescent COVID-19.

In this sample, this clone turned up a few times. The rearrangement links TRBV29-1 to TRBJ1-5, with D tentatively TRBD1 (5 bases). CDR1 is SQVTM, CDR2 ANQGSEA, per germline. The CDR3 is 13 residues long. Deletions cut 6 bases from V and 6 bases from J, with 15 bases between. The CDR3 is CSVGPGGRQPQHF. CDR3 sequence (DNA): TGCAGCGTGGGACCGGGAGGGCGTCAGCCCCAGCATTTT.

This clone was detected once. V gene TRBV4-3 combines with J gene TRBJ1-1; D is undetermined. Trimming shortened V by 2 bases and J by 1 base, and 8 bases separated the two germline ends. This CDR3 comprises 14 residues. Looked up from germline, CDR1 is LGHNA and CDR2 is YSLEER. In DNA, the CDR3 is TGCGCCAGCAGCCAAATCGTCGGGAACACTGAAGCTTTCTTT. Protein sequence: CASSQIVGNTEAFF.

The gene calls are TRBV14 and TRBJ2-7; 7 bases line up with TRBD2. Germline CDR1 is SGHDN and CDR2 is FVKESK. This CDR3 spans 16 amino acids. V lost 1 base and J lost 2; bases outside the gene matches: 8. Here the CDR3 reads CASSQVPGEGTYEQYF. In DNA form, the CDR3 reads TGTGCCAGCAGCCAAGTTCCGGGGGAGGGGACCTACGAGCAGTACTTC.

This clone was seen a handful of times. This sequence joins TRBV2 and TRBJ2-7; 13 nucleotides align to TRBD2. V dropped 6 bases and J dropped 1; count of bases not matched to a gene: 3. Looked up from germline, CDR1 is SNHLY and CDR2 is FYNNEI. The CDR3 is made up of 15 amino acids. The DNA for the CDR3 is TGTGCCAGCAGCCCGACTAGCGGGAGGTCCTACGAGCAGTACTTC. Translating it yields CASSPTSGRSYEQYF.

The chain is built from TRBV5-5 and TRBJ2-7, with a possible D match to TRBD2 (5 bases). The V gene lost 0 bases and the J gene lost 7 bases, with 14 bases spanning the gap. The CDR3 contains 14 residues. CDR1 is SGHKS, CDR2 YYEKEE, per germline (reference sequence). The CDR3 is CASSLDVRGYEQYF. CDR3 in DNA: TGTGCCAGCAGCTTGGACGTGCGAGGGTATGAGCAGTACTTC.

The J gene is TRBJ2-7, the V gene TRBV6-2 or TRBV6-3, with TRBD2 matching over 11 bases. Germline V CDR1 and CDR2: MNHEY, SVGEGT. V gave up 2 bases and J gave up 6 bases; unmatched junction bases: 12. The CDR3 runs 17 residues. The CDR3 reads CASSYPGIGLAGIEQYF. The CDR3 DNA reads TGTGCCAGCAGTTACCCTGGGATTGGACTAGCGGGTATCGAGCAGTACTTC.

The chain employs TRBV7-2 and TRBJ2-7, with D uncertain. Germline CDR1 reads SGHTA; CDR2 reads FQGNSA. V was pared by 5 bases and J by 3 bases, with 8 bases between. The CDR3 is made up of 12 amino acids. The CDR3: CASSPDFYEQYF. DNA for the CDR3: TGTGCCAGCAGCCCCGACTTCTACGAGCAGTACTTC.

The V call is TRBV30, the J call TRBJ1-1; 9 positions agree with TRBD1. This CDR3 is 12 amino acids long. Unmatched junction bases numbered 6, after V lost 4 bases and J lost 9 bases. Germline-derived CDR1 and CDR2 are GTSNPN and SVGIG (reference sequence). The DNA for the CDR3 is TGTGCCTGGACGAAGGGACAGGGCAAAGCTTTCTTT. It yields the protein CAWTKGQGKAFF. Combining the CDR3 with reference TRBV30 and TRBJ1-1 gives the whole variable domain SQTIHQWPATLVQPVGSPLSLECTVEGTSNPNLYWYRQAAGRGLQLLFYSVGIGQISSEVPQNLSASRPQDRQFILSSKKLLLSDSGFYLCAWTKGQGKAFFGQGTRLTVV.

This chain connects TRBV6-5 to TRBJ2-7; TRBD1 aligns across 8 bases. CDR3 length equals 14 residues. V dropped 5 bases and J dropped 2; count of bases not matched to a gene: 5. Germline CDR1 MNHEY, CDR2 SVGAGI. CDR3 DNA sequence: TGTGCCAGCAGTCCACGGGGACAGGCCTACGAGCAGTACTTC. Protein sequence: CASSPRGQAYEQYF.

The CDR3 DNA follows: TGTGCCACCAGCTTATACCGACTAGCGGGTGGGTACGAGCAGTACTTC. This gives the protein CATSLYRLAGGYEQYF. The chain recombines TRBV15 with TRBJ2-7, with 10 bases that match TRBD2. Germline V gene data show CDR1 as LNHNV and CDR2 as YYDKDF (reference sequence). The CDR3 runs to 16 residues. J was trimmed by 4 bases and V by 5 bases; bases with no gene match: 11.

The CDR3 sequence: CASSWGGGRPTDTQYF. The CDR3 DNA is TGCGCCAGCAGCTGGGGAGGGGGGCGGCCCACAGATACGCAGTATTTT. This chain uses TRBV5-1 with TRBJ2-3; a possible D gene is TRBD2 (7 bases). There are 16 residues in the CDR3. Germline values: CDR1 SGHRS, CDR2 YFSETQ. Trimming cost V 3 bases and J 2 bases, with 16 bases left between them. The full variable domain, rest sourced from reference TRBV5-1 and TRBJ2-3, is KAGVTQTPRYLIKTRGQQVTLSCSPISGHRSVSWYQQTPGQGLQFLFEYFSETQRNKGNFPGRFSGRQFSNSRSEMNVSTLELGDSALYLCASSWGGGRPTDTQYFGPGTRLTVL.

The CDR3, as DNA: TGTGCCAGCAGTCTGTTCACAGATACGCAGTATTTT. This codes for CASSLFTDTQYF. J is TRBJ2-3 and V is TRBV12-3 or TRBV12-4; no clear D. V was shortened by 5 bases and J by 2 bases, with 5 bases between the two germline ends. CDR3 length equals 12 residues.

This clone came up once. The genes are TRBV30 and TRBJ2-7, with 7 bases fitting TRBD1. V trimming: 5 bases; J trimming: 4 bases; junction bases outside the gene matches: 5. Germline-derived CDR1 and CDR2 are GTSNPN and SVGIG (reference sequence). There are 12 residues in the CDR3. The CDR3 is CAWVRGSYEQYF. The CDR3 DNA reads TGTGCCTGGGTCAGGGGGAGTTACGAGCAGTACTTC.

The rearrangement joins TRBV6-5 to TRBJ2-7; D not resolved. V was clipped by 6 bases and J by 2 bases, with 17 bases between them. The length of the CDR3 is 15 residues. Germline CDR1 reads MNHEY; CDR2 reads SVGAGI. This CDR3 is CASSVGPLLTYEQYF. CDR3 nucleotides: TGTGCCAGCAGCGTCGGTCCTCTACTAACCTACGAGCAGTACTTC.

V and J are TRBV29-1 and TRBJ2-1; maybe TRBD2 (6 bases). This CDR3 contains 11 residues. V lost 7 bases to trimming and J lost 7 bases, with 11 bases between them. From germline, CDR1 is SQVTM and CDR2 ANQGSEA. CDR3 coding DNA: TGCAGCGCGGGGCTAGCGAATGAGCAGTTCTTC. Protein sequence: CSAGLANEQFF.